The 24 T cell receptor beta chains below were found in one sample sequenced in a study of T cell clonality in common variable immunodeficiency. TCRdb keeps only in-frame clones here, not all; method: immunoSEQ multiplex PCR. The data show about 60,000 clones, with none appearing a single time. The sample comprised peripheral blood mononuclear cells. These receptors all come from a person aged 18 to 70 in good health.

This clone has a count of ten or more. CDR3 DNA (partial): TGCGCCAGCAGCCCCGGGGCTAGCGGGTCCTACGAG. It yields the protein CASSPGASGSYE. The complete CDR3 sequence is CASSPGASGSYEQYF. This chain uses TRBV4-1 with TRBJ2-7, with 8 bases that match TRBD2. The read stops 3 residues short of the end of the CDR3; the missing end is completed from the germline J gene. The trim removed 4 bases at V and 1 base at J, leaving 6 bases unmatched. The CDR3 covers 15 residues. CDR1 and CDR2 from the germline V gene are MGHRA and YSYEKL.

A word on this clone: The CDR3 end is not reached by the read, which stops 3 residues before it; the germline J gene fills it in. The chain joins TRBV18 to TRBJ2-7, with 9 positions matching TRBD1. Per germline, CDR1 KGHSH and CDR2 LQKENI. The CDR3 is made up of 16 amino acids. J gave up 2 bases and V 1 base, and 6 bases lay outside the gene matches. The CDR3: CASSPLRRTGAYEQYF. CDR3 DNA (partial): TGTGCCAGCTCACCACTTCGAAGGACAGGGGCCTACGAG.

This clone was found many times. The CDR3 end is not reached by the read, which stops 3 residues before it; the germline J gene fills it in. The gene calls are TRBV5-1 and TRBJ2-1; D remains ambiguous. From germline, CDR1 is SGHRS and CDR2 YFSETQ. The CDR3 sequence is 14 residues long. The V end was cut by 2 bases, the J end by 5 bases, with 11 bases between. The CDR3 spells CASSFSDTHNEQFF. Partial CDR3 DNA: TGCGCCAGCAGCTTTTCTGACACCCACAATGAG.

The table lists this clone with many counts. The read ends 3 residues before the CDR3 terminus; that terminus is restored from the germline J gene. The chain is built from TRBV2 and TRBJ2-3, with D hard to call. The CDR3 length is 13 residues. With 3 bases removed from V and 2 bases from J, the gap between germline ends came to 6 bases. Germline V gene sequence: CDR1 SNHLY, CDR2 FYNNEI. The CDR3 bases that were read are TGTGCCAGCAGTGACGGTTACACAGATACG. Translating it yields CASSDGYTDT. In full, the CDR3 is CASSDGYTDTQYF. The variable domain in full, with the rest retrieved from reference TRBV2 and TRBJ2-3, is EPEVTQTPSHQVTQMGQEVILRCVPISNHLYFYWYRQILGQKVEFLVSFYNNEISEKSEIFDDQFSVERPDGSNFTLKIRSTKLEDSAMYFCASSDGYTDTQYFGPGTRLTVL.

This clone was found many times. The read ends 3 residues early relative to the CDR3; the germline J gene fills the gap. J is TRBJ2-7 and V is TRBV19; D is unresolved. The CDR3 totals 13 residues. V lost 1 base and J lost 2, with 6 bases in between. CDR1 is LNHDA, CDR2 SQIVND, per germline (reference sequence). The CDR3 DNA, read in part, is TGTGCCAGTAGTATAGGAGCCCCCTACGAG. Its translation: CASSIGAPYE. The entire CDR3 reads CASSIGAPYEQYF.

This clone appeared many times. This may arise from a read error, as a much more abundant clone is one base away. The DNA ends 3 residues before the CDR3 does, and the rest of the CDR3 is filled in from the germline J gene. The V call is TRBV7-9, the J call TRBJ1-2, with D perhaps TRBD1 (6 bases). Germline CDR1 SEHNR, CDR2 FQNEAQ (reference sequence). Trimming cost V 3 bases and J 3 bases, with 8 bases left between them. The CDR3 runs 13 residues. CDR3 in amino acids: CASSLEGDYGYTF. CDR3 bases read: TGTGCCAGCAGCTTGGAGGGGGACTATGGC.

This clone was observed many times. The read terminates 3 residues before the CDR3 end, so the remaining end is supplied by the germline J gene. This chain joins TRBV12-3 or TRBV12-4 and TRBJ2-7; unclear D gene. V gave up 3 bases and J gave up 4 bases, with 13 bases separating them. The CDR3 sequence is 14 residues long. The CDR3 loop is CASSLSVNQYEQYF. The sequenced CDR3 bases are TGTGCCAGCAGTTTGTCAGTAAATCAGTACGAG.

For this clone: The read comes to an end 3 residues before the CDR3 does, leaving the germline J gene to fill in the end. This chain uses TRBV5-4 with TRBJ2-7; D could derive from TRBD1 or TRBD2 (6 bases each). The germline V gene encodes CDR1 SGHNT and CDR2 YYREEE (reference sequence). The CDR3 spans 13 residues. V shed 2 bases and J shed 6 bases, with 12 bases lying between them. Here the CDR3 reads CASSFGRGGEQYF. The sequenced part of the CDR3 DNA is TGTGCCAGCAGCTTTGGCAGGGGAGGCGAG.

This clone appeared many times. The CDR3 goes on 3 residues after the read ends, and that part is filled in from the germline J gene. The chain joins TRBV11-2 to TRBJ2-7; TRBD1 matches 7 bases. Per the germline V gene, CDR1 is SGHAT and CDR2 is FQNNGV. V lost 5 bases, J lost 2 bases, and 6 bases stayed unmatched. CDR3 length equals 14 residues. CDR3 bases read: TGTGCCAGCAGCCTATCGACAGGGACCTACGAG. Protein: CASSLSTGTYE. The full CDR3 is CASSLSTGTYEQYF.

This clone has a count of ten or more. Coverage ceases 3 residues before the CDR3 finishes, and the germline J gene fills in the end. The V gene is TRBV29-1, the J gene TRBJ2-1; TRBD2 matches 7 bases. Germline V CDR1 and CDR2: SQVTM, ANQGSEA. The CDR3 contains 14 residues. With 4 bases clipped from V and 8 bases from J, the junction kept 11 bases outside the gene matches. CDR3 in amino acids: CSVVPQRGLDEQFF. The part of the CDR3 DNA that was read is TGCAGCGTTGTCCCCCAGCGGGGTTTAGATGAG.

This clone was detected many times. The CDR3 here is CSVVQGLGYGYTF. The DNA read from the CDR3 is TGCAGCGTTGTCCAAGGGTTGGGCTATGGC. V and J are TRBV29-1 and TRBJ1-2; D gene uncertain. The read comes to an end 3 residues before the CDR3 does, leaving the germline J gene to fill in the end. The CDR3 runs 13 residues. The ends were cut back, 4 bases at V and 4 bases at J, with 13 bases in the middle. The germline gives CDR1 SQVTM, CDR2 ANQGSEA.

This clone was seen many times. CDR3 DNA, as far as it was read: TGTGCCAGCAGTTACTGGACACCCGGGGGAAATCAGCCC. Its protein is CASSYWTPGGNQP. In full, the CDR3 is CASSYWTPGGNQPQHF. V gene TRBV6-2 or TRBV6-3 combines with J gene TRBJ1-5; a weak D match, TRBD1 (5 bases). The sequence runs out 3 residues before the end of the CDR3; the remainder is reconstructed from the germline J gene. Trimming left V 1 base short and J 4 bases short, with 14 bases between. Looked up from germline, CDR1 is MNHEY and CDR2 is SVGEGT. This CDR3 is built from 16 residues.

This clone was seen many times. Sequencing ends 3 residues short of the CDR3 end; the germline J gene provides the rest. This rearrangement joins TRBV7-3 to TRBJ2-1; 8 nucleotides align to TRBD2. Germline V gene lookup returns CDR1 SGHTA and CDR2 FQGTGA. CDR3 length: 17 amino acids. V trimming: 2 bases; J trimming: 0 bases; junction bases outside the gene matches: 6. The sequenced part of the CDR3 DNA is TGTGCCAGCAGCTTACTCCCAGCGGGGGACTCCTACAATGAG. Translating gives CASSLLPAGDSYNE. The whole CDR3 reads CASSLLPAGDSYNEQFF.

This clone was found a few times. A junction boundary mismatches the germline segment, possibly from a read error. The read terminates 3 residues before the CDR3 end, so the remaining end is supplied by the germline J gene. This chain links TRBV2 with TRBJ1-1; D is possibly TRBD1 (5 bases). CDR1 is SNHLY and CDR2 is FYNNEI in the germline V gene. The CDR3 runs to 13 residues. CDR3 residues: CATTYDRNTEAFF. The CDR3 bases that were read are TGCGCCACCACGTATGACAGGAACACTGAA.

This clone has ten or more counts. The missing CDR3 end, 3 residues past where the read stops, is filled in from the germline J gene. The V gene is TRBV19, the J gene TRBJ2-5, with 10 bases aligning to TRBD1. This CDR3 is 14 amino acids long. CDR1 is LNHDA, CDR2 SQIVND, per germline (reference sequence). V shed 10 bases and J 4 bases; nucleotides not matched to a gene: 9. The DNA read from the CDR3 is TGTGCCACCACGACAGGGGGCGTTGTAGAGACC. It is translated as CATTTGGVVET. In full, the CDR3 is CATTTGGVVETQYF.

This clone was observed many times. The read gets to within 3 residues of the CDR3 end, and the germline J gene fills in the rest. The gene calls are TRBV2 and TRBJ2-2; D not resolved. Germline CDR1 and CDR2: SNHLY and FYNNEI. CDR3 length: 11 amino acids. Between the trimmed V and J ends, which lost 8 bases and 1 base, there was a span of 2 bases. The DNA read from the CDR3 is TGTGCCAGCCAGAACACCGGGGAG. Translated, it gives CASQNTGE. The whole CDR3 protein is CASQNTGELFF.

This clone was recorded at least ten times. The missing CDR3 end, 3 residues past where the read stops, is filled in from the germline J gene. The chain uses TRBV7-9 and TRBJ2-1, with D hard to call. Germline values: CDR1 SEHNR, CDR2 FQNEAQ (reference sequence). Trimming took off 8 bases at V and 6 bases at J, with 11 bases between the two ends. CDR3 length: 12 residues. This CDR3 is CASSSLFNEQFF. The sequenced part of the CDR3 DNA is TGTGCCAGCTCCAGTCTCTTCAATGAG.

This clone was counted many times. The read comes to an end 3 residues before the CDR3 does, leaving the germline J gene to fill in the end. The chain has TRBV6-1 and TRBJ2-7; possibly TRBD2 for D (7 bases). Trimming stripped 4 bases from V and 5 bases from J, with 18 bases between. Germline assignment: CDR1 MNHNS and CDR2 SASEGT. The CDR3 contains 15 residues. The CDR3 DNA, read in part, is TGTGCCAGCAGTGTCCGGACAGCGGGGAAAAACGAG. This translates into CASSVRTAGKNE. The CDR3, in full, reads CASSVRTAGKNEQYF.

This clone was seen repeatedly, ten times or more. The CDR3 is cut off 3 residues early in the read; its end comes from the germline J gene. The chain employs TRBV19 and TRBJ2-4, with D perhaps TRBD1 (5 bases). The V end was cut by 10 bases, the J end by 7 bases, with 26 bases between. The V gene's germline CDR1 is LNHDA and CDR2 SQIVND (reference sequence). CDR3 size: 16 residues. CDR3 amino acids: CANLRDFSLYINIQYF. CDR3 DNA, as far as it was read: TGTGCCAATCTCAGGGATTTTAGTCTATACATCAACATT.

This clone occurred many times. The read falls 3 residues short of the CDR3 end, and the missing part is taken from the germline J gene. This chain uses TRBV28 with TRBJ2-5; 10 nucleotides line up with TRBD2. Germline CDR1 reads MDHEN; CDR2 reads SYDVKM. The length of the CDR3 is 15 residues. Trimming cost V 3 bases and J 5 bases; bases outside gene matches: 6. CDR3 loop: CASSFQVAGGETQYF. The part of the CDR3 DNA that was read is TGTGCCAGCAGTTTCCAGGTAGCGGGAGGTGAGACC.

This clone has ten or more counts. The read terminates 3 residues before the CDR3 end, so the remaining end is supplied by the germline J gene. The rearrangement joins TRBV12-3 or TRBV12-4 to TRBJ1-3; D may be TRBD1 (5 bases). The CDR3 is 19 amino acids. The V gene lost 1 base and the J gene lost 0 bases, with 19 bases spanning the gap. The CDR3 sequence is CASSLGRYRGASSGNTIYF. The CDR3 bases that were read are TGTGCCAGCAGTTTAGGAAGATATAGGGGAGCGAGCTCTGGAAACACC.

This clone appeared many times. Read coverage stops 3 residues before the CDR3 terminus; the germline J gene supplies the remainder. The V call is TRBV24-1, the J call TRBJ1-5; TRBD1 matches at 8 bases. J lost 5 bases, V lost 4 bases, and 9 bases had no gene match. The CDR3 runs to 16 residues. The germline V gene has CDR1 KGHDR and CDR2 SFDVKD. The CDR3 here is CATSDTKTGVDQPQHF. The CDR3 bases that were read are TGTGCCACCAGTGACACCAAGACAGGGGTAGATCAGCCC.

This clone was recorded many times. The CDR3 is cut off 3 residues early in the read; its end comes from the germline J gene. This chain links TRBV7-2 with TRBJ1-5; D possibly corresponds to TRBD1 (5 bases). Germline CDR1 SGHTA, CDR2 FQGNSA. With 3 bases removed from V and 1 base from J, the gap between germline ends came to 10 bases. The CDR3 is made up of 15 amino acids. CDR3 region: CASSFDSASNQPQHF. CDR3 DNA (partial): TGTGCCAGCAGCTTCGACAGTGCCAGCAATCAGCCC.

Points on this clone: The missing CDR3 end, 3 residues past where the read stops, is filled in from the germline J gene. The chain carries TRBV19 and TRBJ1-2, with TRBD1 identical over 12 bases. V was pared by 3 bases and J by 5 bases, with 13 bases of the junction left unmatched. Germline V CDR1 and CDR2: LNHDA, SQIVND (reference sequence). This CDR3 region has 18 residues. The covered CDR3 bases are TGTGCCAGTAGTATGGGGGGACAGGGGGCGCCCATGCGGTATGGC. Protein product: CASSMGGQGAPMRYG. The entire CDR3 protein is CASSMGGQGAPMRYGYTF. Variable domain in full (rest from reference TRBV19 and TRBJ1-2): DGGITQSPKYLFRKEGQNVTLSCEQNLNHDAMYWYRQDPGQGLRLIYYSQIVNDFQKGDIAEGYSVSREKKESFPLTVTSAQKNPTAFYLCASSMGGQGAPMRYGYTFGSGTRLTVV.